These T cell receptor beta chains were read from a single sample in a study of cytomegalovirus exposure and HLA in healthy donors. The assay was immunoSEQ multiplex PCR, and TCRdb's table has in-frame clones only and misses some. This table has 55,000 to 65,000 clones, roughly 94% appearing once. The sequencing sample was made of PBMCs. All receptors come from a woman under 30 in good health and CMV-seropositive. Both conserved end residues are part of each CDR3. D genes are given only for firm matches. Clone size is stated in some rows and not others, as once, few, many or a class when expanded.

cdr3_nt,cdr3_aa,v_call,clone_size,j_call,d_call
TGCAGCGTTGCCCACATTAACACTGAAGCTTTCTTT,CSVAHINTEAFF,TRBV29-1,.,TRBJ1-1,.
TGTGCCAGCAGCTTAGAGGGGTCCACTGAAGCTTTCTTT,CASSLEGSTEAFF,TRBV7-9,.,TRBJ1-1,.
TGTGCCAGCAGCTCAGGTAGTGAATGGCAACCCTACGAGCAGTACTTC,CASSSGSEWQPYEQYF,TRBV5-4,.,TRBJ2-7,.
TGTGCTAGCAGCGCAACGACAGGGGAGCTGTTTTTT,CASSATTGELFF,TRBV7-7,.,TRBJ2-2,.
TGTGCCAGCAGGCAGAGACAGGGGCAGTACTTC,CASRQRQGQYF,TRBV27,.,TRBJ2-7,TRBD1
TGTGCCAGCAGCTTGGGTCCTGCAGGGAATGAAAAACTGTTTTTT,CASSLGPAGNEKLFF,TRBV7-2,.,TRBJ1-4,.
TGTGCCAGCAGGCTAGGAAACACCATATATTTT,CASRLGNTIYF,TRBV6-5,.,TRBJ1-3,.
TGTGCCACCAGCAGAGCCGGCGGGGAAGGCGGCCCCTACAATGAGCAGTTCTTC,CATSRAGGEGGPYNEQFF,TRBV15,.,TRBJ2-1,.
TGTGCCAGCAGCGGACTGACAGGGGTCAATGGCTACACCTTC,CASSGLTGVNGYTF,TRBV9,.,TRBJ1-2,TRBD1
TGTGCCAGCAGCTCCGACAGGGCGAAGGCCTACAATGAGCAGTTCTTC,CASSSDRAKAYNEQFF,TRBV7-9,once,TRBJ2-1,TRBD1
TGCGCCAGCAGCCAAGAGGGACAGGGTAACACTGAAGCTTTCTTT,CASSQEGQGNTEAFF,TRBV4-3,.,TRBJ1-1,TRBD1
TGTGCCAGCAGCTTACTACCGGGACTAGCGGGAGGGCCGGTCTACGAGCAGTACTTC,CASSLLPGLAGGPVYEQYF,TRBV5-6,.,TRBJ2-7,TRBD2
TGTGCCAGCAGCCCATGGCGGGGGACAGGCACTGAAGCTTTCTTT,CASSPWRGTGTEAFF,TRBV6-5,.,TRBJ1-1,TRBD1
TGTGCCAGCAGCCTGGGACTGCTGATGAACACTGAAGCTTTCTTT,CASSLGLLMNTEAFF,TRBV5-4,.,TRBJ1-1,.
TGCGCCAGCAGCCGGGGACAGGGAGACTATGGCTACACCTTC,CASSRGQGDYGYTF,TRBV4-1,.,TRBJ1-2,TRBD1
TGTGCCAGCAGCTTAAATCCAGAGCGTACGCAGTATTTT,CASSLNPERTQYF,TRBV7-2,once,TRBJ2-3,.
TGTGCCAGCACGACAGGGGCAGACTATGGCTACACCTTC,CASTTGADYGYTF,TRBV4-2,.,TRBJ1-2,TRBD1
TGTGCCAGCAGCCCCATTAGAGGGGGGGCCTCTAGGGAGCAGTTCTTC,CASSPIRGGASREQFF,TRBV7-8,.,TRBJ2-1,.
TGCGCCAGCAGCCCTTCAGACAGGGGTTATGGCTACACCTTC,CASSPSDRGYGYTF,TRBV5-1,.,TRBJ1-2,TRBD1
TGTGCCAGCAGCTTAACGGGTGCCTATGGCTACACCTTC,CASSLTGAYGYTF,TRBV11-2,.,TRBJ1-2,.